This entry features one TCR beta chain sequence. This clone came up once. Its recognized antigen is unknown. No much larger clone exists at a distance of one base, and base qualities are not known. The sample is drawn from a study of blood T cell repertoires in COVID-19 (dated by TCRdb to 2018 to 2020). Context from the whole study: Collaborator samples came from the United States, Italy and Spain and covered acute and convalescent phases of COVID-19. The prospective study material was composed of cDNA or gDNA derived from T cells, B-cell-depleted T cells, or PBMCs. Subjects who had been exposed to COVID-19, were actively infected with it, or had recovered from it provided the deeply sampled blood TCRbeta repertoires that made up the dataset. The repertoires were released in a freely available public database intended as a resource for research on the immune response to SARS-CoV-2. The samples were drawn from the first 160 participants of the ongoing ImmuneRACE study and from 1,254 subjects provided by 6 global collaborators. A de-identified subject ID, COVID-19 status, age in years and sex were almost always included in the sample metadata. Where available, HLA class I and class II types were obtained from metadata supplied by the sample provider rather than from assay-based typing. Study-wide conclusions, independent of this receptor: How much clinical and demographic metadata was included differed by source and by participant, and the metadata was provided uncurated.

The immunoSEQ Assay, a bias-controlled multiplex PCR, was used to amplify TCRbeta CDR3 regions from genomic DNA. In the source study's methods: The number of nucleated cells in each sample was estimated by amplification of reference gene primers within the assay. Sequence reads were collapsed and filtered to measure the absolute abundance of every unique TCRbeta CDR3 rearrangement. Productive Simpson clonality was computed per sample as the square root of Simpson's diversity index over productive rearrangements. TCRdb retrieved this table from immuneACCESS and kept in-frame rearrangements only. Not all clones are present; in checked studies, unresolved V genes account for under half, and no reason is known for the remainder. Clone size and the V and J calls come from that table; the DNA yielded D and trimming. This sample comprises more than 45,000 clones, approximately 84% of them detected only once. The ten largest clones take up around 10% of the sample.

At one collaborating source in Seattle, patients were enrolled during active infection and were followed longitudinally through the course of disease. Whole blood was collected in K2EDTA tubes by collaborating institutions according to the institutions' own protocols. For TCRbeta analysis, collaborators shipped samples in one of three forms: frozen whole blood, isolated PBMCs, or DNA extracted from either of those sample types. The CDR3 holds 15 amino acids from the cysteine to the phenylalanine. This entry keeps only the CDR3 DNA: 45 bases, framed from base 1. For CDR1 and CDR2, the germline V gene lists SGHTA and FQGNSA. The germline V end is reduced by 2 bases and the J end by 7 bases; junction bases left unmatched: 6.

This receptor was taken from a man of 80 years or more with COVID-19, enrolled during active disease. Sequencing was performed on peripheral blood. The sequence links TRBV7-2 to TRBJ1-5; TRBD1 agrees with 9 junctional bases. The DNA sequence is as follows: TGTGCCAGCAGCTTAATACAGGGGGCCAGCCAGCCCCAGCATTTT. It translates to CASSLIQGASQPQHF.